The 18 T cell receptor beta chains below come from one sample, sequenced in a study of blood T cell repertoires in COVID-19. Data came from immunoSEQ multiplex PCR; TCRdb stores just in-frame clones and leaves some out. The sample carries roughly 200,000 clones, 75% to 90% recorded once. Sequenced: peripheral blood. The receptor source for this set is a man aged 35 to 55 with acute or convalescent COVID-19.

CDR3 protein: CASSSGGRHTF. The CDR3, as DNA: TGTGCCAGCAGCTCAGGAGGTCGGCACACCTTC. The V gene is TRBV7-2, the J gene TRBJ1-2, with unresolved D. Germline assignment: CDR1 SGHTA and CDR2 FQGNSA. The CDR3 runs to 11 residues. The V and J ends lost 4 bases and 12 bases respectively, with 12 bases between them. Full variable domain (outside the CDR3, taken from reference TRBV7-2 and TRBJ1-2): GAGVSQSPSNKVTEKGKDVELRCDPISGHTALYWYRQSLGQGLEFLIYFQGNSAPDKSGLPSDRFSAERTGGSVSTLTIQRTQQEDSAVYLCASSSGGRHTFGSGTRLTVV.

The gene calls are TRBV27 and TRBJ2-3, with TRBD1 matching over 9 bases. This CDR3 contains 16 residues. Germline V gene data show CDR1 as MNHEY and CDR2 as SMNVEV (reference sequence). Losses at the gene ends were 8 bases for V and 0 bases for J; bases not matched to a gene: 9. CDR3 region: CASLEWGQGSTDTQYF. Here the CDR3 DNA reads TGTGCCAGCCTAGAGTGGGGACAGGGAAGCACAGATACGCAGTATTTT.

This clone showed up just once. The chain joins TRBV30 to TRBJ1-3; no reliable D call. Germline V gives CDR1 GTSNPN, CDR2 SVGIG (reference sequence). CDR3 length: 14 residues. Between the trimmed V and J ends, which lost 1 base and 0 bases, there was a span of 7 bases. The CDR3 DNA is TGTGCCTGGAGTGGCACTTTCTCTGGAAACACCATATATTTT. This gives the protein CAWSGTFSGNTIYF.

CDR3: CAIGGTVGSTIYF. The CDR3 region has the DNA TGTGCCATCGGAGGGACGGTTGGTTCCACCATATATTTT. The chain is built from TRBV10-3 and TRBJ1-3; possibly TRBD1 for D (5 bases). Germline-derived CDR1 and CDR2 are ENHRY and SYGVKD. This CDR3 contains 13 residues. V was trimmed by 8 bases and J by 9 bases, leaving 17 bases between them.

The sample holds a few counts of this clone. This chain joins TRBV5-6 and TRBJ2-3; TRBD2 aligns across 11 bases. Trimming removed 2 bases from V and 6 bases from J; junction bases left unmatched: 5. Germline CDR1 and CDR2: SGHDT and YYEEEE. The CDR3 consists of 15 residues. CDR3 in amino acids: CASSFDASGGDTQYF. In DNA, the CDR3 is TGTGCCAGCAGCTTCGATGCTAGCGGGGGGGATACGCAGTATTTT.

This clone came up once. The V gene is TRBV12-3 or TRBV12-4, the J gene TRBJ2-2, with TRBD2 as a possible D gene (6 bases). The ends were cut back, 1 base at V and 13 bases at J, with 10 bases in the middle. The CDR3 runs to 12 residues. The CDR3 reads CASSLGRGRLFF. Here the CDR3 DNA reads TGTGCCAGCAGTTTAGGGAGGGGCCGGCTGTTTTTT.

The chain carries TRBV2 and TRBJ1-2; 7 nucleotides match TRBD1. Germline V lookup: CDR1 SNHLY, CDR2 FYNNEI. The CDR3 sequence is 15 residues long. J was trimmed by 5 bases and V by 3 bases; bases with no gene match: 9. The CDR3 DNA reads TGTGCCAGCAGTGAGAGGACAGGTTTTTTTTATGGCTACACCTTC. Translation: CASSERTGFFYGYTF.

The chain combines TRBV28 with TRBJ2-7; D is perhaps TRBD2 (6 bases). There are 13 residues in the CDR3. Trimming took 7 bases from V and 0 from J, leaving 10 bases between them. Germline-derived CDR1 and CDR2 are MDHEN and SYDVKM. The chain's CDR3 is CASTPSVSYEQYF. CDR3 nucleotide sequence: TGTGCCAGCACTCCTAGCGTCTCCTACGAGCAGTACTTC.

This rearrangement joins TRBV5-4 to TRBJ2-2; 7 positions match TRBD2. CDR3 length: 15 residues. Trimming cost V 1 base and J 4 bases; bases outside gene matches: 4. In germline, CDR1 is SGHNT, CDR2 YYREEE (reference sequence). The DNA for the CDR3 is TGTGCCAGCAGCTTGTCCGGGACTACCACCGGGGAGCTGTTTTTT. As protein: CASSLSGTTTGELFF.

This clone was observed once. This chain joins TRBV3-1 (or the pseudogene TRBV3-2) and TRBJ2-7; TRBD2 agrees at 8 bases. Germline V gene data show CDR1 as LGHDT and CDR2 as YNNKEL (reference sequence). The CDR3 is 13 residues long. V was clipped by 2 bases and J by 3 bases; unmatched bases: 0. The CDR3 coding sequence is TGTGCCAGCAGCCAACGGGGGGGCTACGAGCAGTACTTC. Its translation: CASSQRGGYEQYF.

The table lists this clone with a count of one. The chain recombines TRBV30 with TRBJ1-5; D possibly corresponds to TRBD1 (6 bases). Germline V gene lookup returns CDR1 GTSNPN and CDR2 SVGIG (reference sequence). V lost 1 base and J lost 7, with 11 bases in between. The CDR3 is 13 residues long. CDR3 region: CAWSAGVGQPQHF. In DNA, the CDR3 is TGTGCCTGGAGTGCAGGGGTGGGCCAGCCCCAGCATTTT.

The CDR3 coding sequence is TGTGCCTGGAGTCGGGGGGGCGGAAACACCATATATTTT. Protein: CAWSRGGGNTIYF. V is TRBV30 and J is TRBJ1-3, with a weak D call TRBD1 (6 bases). V lost 2 bases and J lost 4, with 9 bases in between. CDR3 size: 13 residues. The germline V gene encodes CDR1 GTSNPN and CDR2 SVGIG (reference sequence). The full variable domain, rest sourced from reference TRBV30 and TRBJ1-3, is SQTIHQWPATLVQPVGSPLSLECTVEGTSNPNLYWYRQAAGRGLQLLFYSVGIGQISSEVPQNLSASRPQDRQFILSSKKLLLSDSGFYLCAWSRGGGNTIYFGEGSWLTVV.

This clone was seen just once. The chain uses TRBV20-1 and TRBJ2-1, with D possibly being TRBD2 (6 bases). Germline loops: CDR1 DFQATT, CDR2 SNEGSKA (reference sequence). V was pared by 3 bases and J by 2 bases, with 14 bases between. The CDR3 loop spans 15 amino acids. The CDR3 region has the DNA TGCAGTGCTAGTGATTCGGGGGTAACCTACAATGAGCAGTTCTTC. This sequence encodes CSASDSGVTYNEQFF.

V is TRBV24-1 and J is TRBJ2-1; D unresolved. CDR1 and CDR2 from the germline V gene are KGHDR and SFDVKD. The CDR3 sequence is 14 residues long. V lost 11 bases and J 0 bases, leaving 13 bases between the germline ends. The CDR3 nucleotides are TGTGCCATTAGCAAGTCCAGCTCCTACAATGAGCAGTTCTTC. It codes for CAISKSSSYNEQFF.

The V and J genes are TRBV14 and TRBJ2-7; D might be TRBD2 (5 bases). V shed 3 bases and J shed 0 bases, with 12 bases lying between them. CDR3 size: 15 residues. Germline CDR1 SGHDN, CDR2 FVKESK. The CDR3 is CASSHRTLSSYEQYF. The CDR3 region has the DNA TGTGCCAGCAGCCACCGGACTCTAAGCTCCTACGAGCAGTACTTC.

The chain links TRBV19 to TRBJ1-6, with D uncertain. The CDR3 sequence is 17 residues long. Germline CDR1 LNHDA, CDR2 SQIVND (reference sequence). Trimming took off 10 bases at V and 2 bases at J, with 21 bases between the two ends. The CDR3 DNA is TGTGCCAAGCCTTTGGAGGAGAGGTGGGCCTATAATTCACCCCTCCACTTT. This codes for CAKPLEERWAYNSPLHF.

The V gene is TRBV15, the J gene TRBJ1-1, with TRBD1 matching 10 bases. The CDR3 is made up of 17 amino acids. The V and J ends lost 6 bases and 6 bases, in that order; junction bases with no gene match: 16. CDR1 is LNHNV and CDR2 is YYDKDF in the germline V gene (reference sequence). This CDR3 reads CATRLLWPTGGESEAFF. CDR3 in DNA: TGTGCCACCAGACTCCTATGGCCGACAGGGGGCGAGTCTGAAGCTTTCTTT.

The genes are TRBV5-1 and TRBJ2-1; 9 nucleotides align to TRBD2. V lost 4 bases to trimming and J lost 1 base; unmatched junction nucleotides: 18. From germline, CDR1 is SGHRS and CDR2 YFSETQ. The CDR3 consists of 20 residues. CDR3 DNA: TGCGCCAGCAGCCCCCTTGCGGGGGGGCTTTCTGGAAGGTCCTACAATGAGCAGTTCTTC. Translating gives CASSPLAGGLSGRSYNEQFF.